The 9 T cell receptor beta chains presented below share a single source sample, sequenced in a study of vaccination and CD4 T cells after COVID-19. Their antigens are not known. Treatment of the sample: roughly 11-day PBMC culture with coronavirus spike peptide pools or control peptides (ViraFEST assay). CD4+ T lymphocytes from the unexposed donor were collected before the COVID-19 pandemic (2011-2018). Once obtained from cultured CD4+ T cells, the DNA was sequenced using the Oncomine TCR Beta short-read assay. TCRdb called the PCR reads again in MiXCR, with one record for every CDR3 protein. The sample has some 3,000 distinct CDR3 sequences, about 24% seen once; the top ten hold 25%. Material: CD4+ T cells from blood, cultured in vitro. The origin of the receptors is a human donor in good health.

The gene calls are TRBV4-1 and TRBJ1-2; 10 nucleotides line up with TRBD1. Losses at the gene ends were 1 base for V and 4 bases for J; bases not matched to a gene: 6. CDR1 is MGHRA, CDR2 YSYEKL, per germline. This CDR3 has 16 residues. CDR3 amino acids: CASSQADRGLLYGYTF. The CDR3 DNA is TGCGCCAGCAGCCAAGCCGACAGGGGGCTTCTCTATGGCTACACCTTC.

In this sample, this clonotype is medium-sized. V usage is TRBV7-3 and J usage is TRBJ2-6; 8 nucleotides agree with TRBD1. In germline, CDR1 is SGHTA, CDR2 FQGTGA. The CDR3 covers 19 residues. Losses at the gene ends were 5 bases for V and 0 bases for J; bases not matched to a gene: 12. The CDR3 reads CASSPIPGQGSSGANVLTF. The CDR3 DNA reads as TGTGCCAGCAGCCCCATCCCCGGACAGGGAAGCTCTGGGGCCAACGTCCTGACTTTC.

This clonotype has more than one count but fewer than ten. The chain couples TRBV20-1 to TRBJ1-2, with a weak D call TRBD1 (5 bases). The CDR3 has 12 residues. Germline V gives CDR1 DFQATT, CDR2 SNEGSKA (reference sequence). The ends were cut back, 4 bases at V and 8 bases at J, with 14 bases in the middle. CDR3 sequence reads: CSATGGVFGYTF. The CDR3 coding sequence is TGCAGTGCTACTGGAGGGGTTTTCGGCTACACCTTC.

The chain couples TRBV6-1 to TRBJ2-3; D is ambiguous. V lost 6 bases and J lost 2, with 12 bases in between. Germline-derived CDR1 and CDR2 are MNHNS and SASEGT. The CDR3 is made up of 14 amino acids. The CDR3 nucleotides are TGTGCCAGCAGCCTTGCCAGCCTCACAGATACGCAGTATTTT. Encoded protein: CASSLASLTDTQYF.

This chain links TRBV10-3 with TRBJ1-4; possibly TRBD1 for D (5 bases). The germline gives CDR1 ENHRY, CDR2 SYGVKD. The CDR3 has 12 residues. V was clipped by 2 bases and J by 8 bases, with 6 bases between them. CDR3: CAISEQGEKLFF. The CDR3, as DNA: TGTGCCATCAGTGAGCAGGGAGAAAAACTGTTTTTT.

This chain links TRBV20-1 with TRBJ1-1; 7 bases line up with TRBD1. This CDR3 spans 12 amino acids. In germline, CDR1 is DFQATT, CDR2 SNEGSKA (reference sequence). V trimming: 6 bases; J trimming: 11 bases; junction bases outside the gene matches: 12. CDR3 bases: TGCAGTGCCAGGCAAGGGACAGATGAGGCTTTCTTT. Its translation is CSARQGTDEAFF.

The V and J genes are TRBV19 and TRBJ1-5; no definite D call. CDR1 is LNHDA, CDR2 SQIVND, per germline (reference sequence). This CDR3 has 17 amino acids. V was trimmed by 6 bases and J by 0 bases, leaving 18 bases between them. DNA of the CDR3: TGTGCCAGTAGACCTAATTCGCTATTATTTAGCAATCAGCCCCAGCATTTT. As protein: CASRPNSLLFSNQPQHF.

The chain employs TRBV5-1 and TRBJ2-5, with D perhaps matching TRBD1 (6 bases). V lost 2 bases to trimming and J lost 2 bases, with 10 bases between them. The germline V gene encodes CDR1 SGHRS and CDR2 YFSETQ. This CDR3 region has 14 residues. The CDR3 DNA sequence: TGCGCCAGCAGCTTAATGACAGGTCAAGAGACCCAGTACTTC. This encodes CASSLMTGQETQYF.

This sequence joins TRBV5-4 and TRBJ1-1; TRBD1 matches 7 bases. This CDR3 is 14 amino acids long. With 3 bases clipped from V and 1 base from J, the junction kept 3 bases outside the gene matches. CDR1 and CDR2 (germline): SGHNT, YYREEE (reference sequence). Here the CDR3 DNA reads TGTGCCAGCAGCTGGGGACAGCGGAACACTGAAGCTTTCTTT. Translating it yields CASSWGQRNTEAFF.